One sample yielded the 29 T cell receptor beta chains listed below, sequenced in a study of T cells in Graves' hyperthyroidism and ophthalmopathy. RNA transcripts gave rise to amplified TCR beta CDR3 regions. The TCR CDR3 was amplified in a first-round RT-PCR using the HTBI primer set. TCRdb reanalysed the multiplex PCR reads using MiXCR and keeps one entry per CDR3 protein. The sample carries roughly 280,000 distinct CDR3 sequences, 22% recorded once. Sequencing was performed on blood. The source is a man aged 30 to 45 with Graves' ophthalmopathy.

In this sample, this clonotype turned up many times. This chain connects TRBV10-3 to TRBJ2-1; no reliable D call. The CDR3 extends over 13 amino acids. V lost 5 bases, J lost 5 bases, and 10 bases lay in between. CDR1 and CDR2 (germline): ENHRY, SYGVKD. The CDR3, as DNA: TGTGCCATCAGTCGCGGACCGAACAATGAGCAGTTCTTC. Encoded protein: CAISRGPNNEQFF.

Only a few counts were recorded for this clonotype. The chain employs TRBV20-1 and TRBJ2-5; D is undetermined. V lost 3 bases and J lost 5, with 4 bases in between. CDR3 length: 10 amino acids. Germline V gene sequence: CDR1 DFQATT, CDR2 SNEGSKA (reference sequence). The CDR3 region is CSASLETQYF. CDR3 coding DNA: TGCAGTGCTAGTTTGGAGACCCAGTACTTC.

This clonotype occurred a few times. The chain has TRBV7-8 and TRBJ2-7; D unclear. Per the germline V gene, CDR1 is SGHVS and CDR2 is FQNEAQ. The CDR3 sequence is 16 residues long. V was cut by 4 bases and J by 3 bases, with 19 bases left in between. The DNA of the CDR3 is TGTGCCAGCAGCTCCCGCCTCGTTGGACCAAACTACGAGCAGTACTTC. Translation: CASSSRLVGPNYEQYF. The whole variable domain, filled in from reference TRBV7-8 and TRBJ2-7, reads GAGVSQSPRYKVAKRGQDVALRCDPISGHVSLFWYQQALGQGPEFLTYFQNEAQLDKSGLPSDRFFAERPEGSVSTLKIQRTQQEDSAVYLCASSSRLVGPNYEQYFGPGTRLTVT.

In this sample, this clonotype turned up many times. The CDR3, as DNA: TGTGCCAGCCGGCCAGGGGACGACACCGGGGAGCTGTTTTTT. Translating it yields CASRPGDDTGELFF. This rearrangement joins TRBV28 to TRBJ2-2; weak D call: TRBD1 (6 bases). Trimming took 8 bases from V and 3 from J, leaving 13 bases between them. This CDR3 region has 14 residues. Germline V gene sequence: CDR1 MDHEN, CDR2 SYDVKM.

V and J are TRBV19 and TRBJ2-7; the D gene could be TRBD1 or TRBD2 (5 bases each). CDR3 size: 13 residues. Germline CDR1 reads LNHDA; CDR2 reads SQIVND (reference sequence). Trimming shortened V by 6 bases and J by 6 bases, and 15 bases separated the two germline ends. The CDR3 DNA reads TGTGCCAGTAGCCAAGGGACGGGCCGCGAGCAGTACTTC. This gives the protein CASSQGTGREQYF. The full variable domain, completed using reference TRBV19 and TRBJ2-7, is DGGITQSPKYLFRKEGQNVTLSCEQNLNHDAMYWYRQDPGQGLRLIYYSQIVNDFQKGDIAEGYSVSREKKESFPLTVTSAQKNPTAFYLCASSQGTGREQYFGPGTRLTVT.

A few counts support this clonotype. The rearrangement links TRBV15 to TRBJ2-3; the D is unclear. The CDR3 is made up of 14 amino acids. CDR1 and CDR2 from the germline V gene are LNHNV and YYDKDF (reference sequence). Trimming removed 3 bases from V and 6 bases from J, with 13 bases in between. The CDR3: CATSSPGLSDTQYF. CDR3 DNA: TGTGCCACCAGCAGCCCGGGCCTTTCGGATACGCAGTATTTT. Full variable domain (missing parts from reference TRBV15 and TRBJ2-3): DAMVIQNPRYQVTQFGKPVTLSCSQTLNHNVMYWYQQKSSQAPKLLFHYYDKDFNNEADTPDNFQSRRPNTSFCFLDIRSPGLGDTAMYLCATSSPGLSDTQYFGPGTRLTVL.

This clonotype was found many times. The chain joins TRBV10-3 to TRBJ2-3; no clear D gene. Germline loops: CDR1 ENHRY, CDR2 SYGVKD. The CDR3 runs 13 residues. V was clipped by 6 bases and J by 4 bases, with 11 bases between them. Here the CDR3 DNA reads TGTGCCATCAGCTCTAGGGTGGCAGATACGCAGTATTTT. Its translation: CAISSRVADTQYF.

This clonotype turned up a few times. The chain carries TRBV10-3 and TRBJ2-1, with 10 positions matching TRBD2. Germline V gene data show CDR1 as ENHRY and CDR2 as SYGVKD. Trimming removed 0 bases from V and 5 bases from J; junction bases left unmatched: 4. The CDR3 runs to 16 residues. The DNA for the CDR3 is TGTGCCATCAGTGAGTCGGCTAGCGGGAGCAACAATGAGCAGTTCTTC. Protein sequence: CAISESASGSNNEQFF.

This clonotype was picked up a small number of times. The J gene is TRBJ2-2, the V gene TRBV28; D is undetermined. Per germline, CDR1 MDHEN and CDR2 SYDVKM. This CDR3 is built from 17 residues. V lost 4 bases to trimming and J lost 5 bases, with 20 bases between them. The CDR3 bases are TGTGCCAGCAGTTCCCGCCGGGCAGGTCGCTTAACCGGGGAGCTGTTTTTT. It yields the protein CASSSRRAGRLTGELFF.

In this sample, this clonotype turned up a few times. The chain combines TRBV29-1 with TRBJ2-2; 10 bases agree with TRBD2. The ends lost 6 bases at V and 7 bases at J; junction bases unmatched: 8. The CDR3 extends over 14 amino acids. Germline CDR1 SQVTM, CDR2 ANQGSEA. The CDR3 DNA reads TGCAGCGTGAAGACTAGCGGGCGAGGCGGGGAGCTGTTTTTT. It is translated as CSVKTSGRGGELFF.

This clonotype was seen repeatedly, ten times or more. The genes are TRBV28 and TRBJ2-7; tentative D call: TRBD1 (6 bases). Trimming cost V 6 bases and J 5 bases, with 14 bases left between them. Germline assignment: CDR1 MDHEN and CDR2 SYDVKM. The CDR3 spans 13 residues. The CDR3 DNA reads TGTGCCAGCAGCCCCCCAGGGGCCCACGAGCAGTACTTC. Protein sequence: CASSPPGAHEQYF.

There are a few counts of this clonotype. The chain combines TRBV20-1 with TRBJ2-5, with 15 bases aligning to TRBD2. The V segment lost 6 bases and the J segment 3 bases; nucleotides outside the gene matches: 8. The CDR3 has 16 amino acids. CDR1 is DFQATT, CDR2 SNEGSKA, per germline (reference sequence). Here the CDR3 reads CSAEGLAGGKKETQYF. The CDR3 region has the DNA TGCAGTGCCGAAGGACTAGCGGGAGGGAAAAAAGAGACCCAGTACTTC.

This clonotype has ten or more counts. J is TRBJ2-7 and V is TRBV2; 9 bases align to TRBD2. CDR1 and CDR2 (germline): SNHLY, FYNNEI. J lost 6 bases, V lost 1 base, and 7 bases had no gene match. This CDR3 has 15 residues. Here the CDR3 DNA reads TGTGCCAGCAGTGAAGAGGCTAGCGGGATGATCGAGCAGTACTTC. It specifies CASSEEASGMIEQYF.

To note about this clonotype: An end of the junction does not agree with germline; a read error may underlie this. The chain carries TRBV6-5 and TRBJ2-2; D is perhaps TRBD1 (5 bases). This CDR3 is built from 12 residues. Germline V gene sequence: CDR1 MNHEY, CDR2 SVGAGI. For the CDR3, the DNA is TGTGCCAGCAGTTATGCTCAGGGCGAGCAGTTTTTT. As protein: CASSYAQGEQFF.

CDR3 sequence: CASSKIQGNQPQHF. The DNA for the CDR3 is TGCGCCAGCAGCAAAATACAGGGAAATCAGCCCCAGCATTTT. This chain connects TRBV4-1 to TRBJ1-5; D is perhaps TRBD1 (6 bases). The length of the CDR3 is 14 residues. With 5 bases removed from V and 4 bases from J, the gap between germline ends came to 12 bases. The germline CDR1 and CDR2 sequences are MGHRA and YSYEKL.

The chain has TRBV2 and TRBJ1-1; a weak D match, TRBD1 (5 bases). This CDR3 comprises 16 residues. Germline CDR1 SNHLY, CDR2 FYNNEI. Trimming took 0 bases from V and 1 from J, leaving 12 bases between them. The CDR3 nucleotides read TGTGCCAGCAGTGAAGCGCTTACGGGGGGGAACACTGAAGCTTTCTTT. Protein product: CASSEALTGGNTEAFF. The whole variable domain, remainder taken from reference TRBV2 and TRBJ1-1, is EPEVTQTPSHQVTQMGQEVILRCVPISNHLYFYWYRQILGQKVEFLVSFYNNEISEKSEIFDDQFSVERPDGSNFTLKIRSTKLEDSAMYFCASSEALTGGNTEAFFGQGTRLTVV.

This clonotype was counted between two and nine times. The chain employs TRBV4-1 and TRBJ2-1; TRBD1 matches at 10 bases. The CDR3 has 20 residues. Unmatched junction bases numbered 19, after V lost 0 bases and J lost 8 bases. CDR1 is MGHRA and CDR2 is YSYEKL in the germline V gene. The CDR3 coding sequence is TGCGCCAGCAGCCAAGATAGGGTTCGGGACAGGGGCCGACGGTTGGATGAGCAGTTCTTC. Translation gives CASSQDRVRDRGRRLDEQFF.

This clonotype was counted between two and nine times. The rearrangement links TRBV20-1 to TRBJ2-7; TRBD1 matches at 8 bases. Per germline, CDR1 DFQATT and CDR2 SNEGSKA (reference sequence). CDR3 length: 15 amino acids. J was trimmed by 4 bases and V by 0 bases; bases with no gene match: 8. Written as DNA, the CDR3 is TGCAGTGCTAGAGATCCAGGGGGCAGTGGATACGAGCAGTACTTC. Its translation: CSARDPGGSGYEQYF.

In this sample, this clonotype turned up a few times. This sequence joins TRBV30 and TRBJ2-1; D may be TRBD2 (5 bases). V was clipped by 2 bases and J by 2 bases, with 19 bases between them. CDR1 is GTSNPN and CDR2 is SVGIG in the germline V gene (reference sequence). This CDR3 has 17 residues. The CDR3 spells CAWSSSLLVIPYNEQFF. The DNA of the CDR3 is TGTGCCTGGAGTTCCTCCCTACTAGTTATCCCCTACAATGAGCAGTTCTTC.

This clonotype was seen ten or more times. This rearrangement joins TRBV2 to TRBJ2-2; unclear D gene. V lost 6 bases and J lost 7, with 3 bases in between. The CDR3 has 10 residues. Germline V gene lookup returns CDR1 SNHLY and CDR2 FYNNEI. The CDR3 protein is CASRGGELFF. The CDR3 DNA reads as TGTGCCAGCAGGGGCGGGGAGCTGTTTTTT.

As for this clonotype: This may be a read error: a much more frequent sequence differs by one nucleotide. This sequence joins TRBV11-3 and TRBJ2-1, with TRBD1 identical over 10 bases. There are 15 residues in the CDR3. The V gene's germline CDR1 is SGHNT and CDR2 YENEEA. DNA for the CDR3: TGTGTCAGCAGCTTTGCGGGACAGGGGAACAATGAGCAGTTCTTC. This gives the protein CVSSFAGQGNNEQFF.

The gene calls are TRBV5-4 and TRBJ2-5; 13 bases fit TRBD2. The CDR3 is made up of 16 amino acids. Germline V CDR1 and CDR2: SGHNT, YYREEE (reference sequence). With V trimmed by 4 bases and J by 0 bases, 3 bases remained unmatched. The CDR3 DNA reads as TGTGCCAGCAGCCCTGGGACTAGCGGGAACCAAGAGACCCAGTACTTC. It specifies CASSPGTSGNQETQYF.

This clonotype was detected ten times or more. DNA for the CDR3: TGTGCCAGCACCCCCGGGAGGGGTGTAGATACGCAGTATTTT. This gives the protein CASTPGRGVDTQYF. The chain uses TRBV11-2 and TRBJ2-3; 8 bases are shared with TRBD2. This CDR3 spans 14 amino acids. Germline CDR1 SGHAT, CDR2 FQNNGV. Unmatched junction bases numbered 8, after V lost 7 bases and J lost 5 bases.

This clonotype was counted at least ten times. The chain couples TRBV9 to TRBJ1-1; the D gene is possibly TRBD1 (6 bases). The V gene's germline CDR1 is SGDLS and CDR2 YYNGEE. V was trimmed by 0 bases and J by 3 bases, leaving 24 bases between them. The CDR3 totals 19 residues. As DNA, the CDR3 is TGTGCCAGCAGCGTAGAGGGGGACAATCTATCCCCCCATCACACTGAAGCTTTCTTT. The encoded protein is CASSVEGDNLSPHHTEAFF.

Only a few counts were recorded for this clonotype. The chain employs TRBV19 and TRBJ2-5; D unclear. V dropped 9 bases and J dropped 4 bases, with 15 bases sitting between them. CDR1 is LNHDA, CDR2 SQIVND, per germline (reference sequence). The CDR3 extends over 13 amino acids. DNA of the CDR3: TGTGCCAGCCGATTCCAGAGTGGAGAGACCCAGTACTTC. It encodes CASRFQSGETQYF. Full variable domain (remainder filled in from reference TRBV19 and TRBJ2-5): DGGITQSPKYLFRKEGQNVTLSCEQNLNHDAMYWYRQDPGQGLRLIYYSQIVNDFQKGDIAEGYSVSREKKESFPLTVTSAQKNPTAFYLCASRFQSGETQYFGPGTRLLVL.

This clonotype showed up many times. The chain is built from TRBV11-2 and TRBJ1-1; unclear D gene. The CDR3 is 13 residues long. Trimming cost V 5 bases and J 0 bases, with 7 bases left between them. Per germline, CDR1 SGHAT and CDR2 FQNNGV. The CDR3 bases are TGTGCCAGCAGCCTTAGGATGAACACTGAAGCTTTCTTT. Its translation is CASSLRMNTEAFF.

This clonotype has only a few counts. This rearrangement joins TRBV28 to TRBJ1-3; 8 bases are a match to TRBD1. Germline-derived CDR1 and CDR2 are MDHEN and SYDVKM. The CDR3 has 14 residues. V gave up 6 bases and J gave up 5 bases; unmatched junction bases: 6. CDR3 region: CASRDRQGRNTIYF. The CDR3 region has the DNA TGTGCCAGCAGGGACCGACAGGGGAGAAACACCATATATTTT.

The rearrangement joins TRBV6-1 to TRBJ2-3; D is possibly TRBD2 (5 bases). The length of the CDR3 is 13 residues. Germline loops: CDR1 MNHNS, CDR2 SASEGT. Trimming left V 6 bases short and J 6 bases short, with 13 bases between. CDR3 DNA sequence: TGTGCCAGCAGCCCCGAGGGTGGGGATACGCAGTATTTT. Translation: CASSPEGGDTQYF.

As concerns this clonotype: This could be a read error, since a much larger clone is one nucleotide away. The chain uses TRBV11-2 and TRBJ2-2, with D unresolved. The CDR3 extends over 14 amino acids. Trimming left V 6 bases short and J 6 bases short, with 14 bases between. Germline values: CDR1 SGHAT, CDR2 FQNNGV. CDR3 protein: CASRLCRSAGELFF. The DNA for the CDR3 is TGTGCCAGCAGGCTGTGCAGGAGTGCCGGGGAGCTGTTTTTT. Looking up the rest from reference TRBV11-2 and TRBJ2-2 gives the full variable domain: EAGVAQSPRYKIIEKRQSVAFWCNPISGHATLYWYQQILGQGPKLLIQFQNNGVVDDSQLPKDRFSAERLKGVDSTLKIQPAKLEDSAVYLCASRLCRSAGELFFGEGSRLTVL.